This T cell receptor (beta chain) appears in the sequencing data of a study of blood T cell repertoires in COVID-19. The overall study: COVID-19 samples, acute and convalescent, were from the United States, Italy and Spain. Sample material is recorded as cDNA or gDNA derived from T cells, B-cell-depleted T cells, or PBMCs.

V was trimmed by 3 bases and J by 1 base, leaving 12 bases between them. Germline V lookup: CDR1 LGHDT, CDR2 YNNKEL (reference sequence). The CDR3 has 16 amino acids. As originally analysed: It was from reference gene primer amplification that nucleated cell counts were estimated. Profiling relied on immunoSEQ multiplex PCR, and the TCRdb table lists in-frame clones only, not all of them. V and J calls and clone size come straight from that table; D and trimming were deduced from the DNA. The repertoire consists of approximately 210,000 clones, with about four fifths occurring once and the leading ten covering less than 6.5%.

Material for sequencing was peripheral blood. This rearrangement joins TRBV3-1 (or the pseudogene TRBV3-2) to TRBJ2-2; D is perhaps TRBD1 (6 bases). The origin of this receptor is a woman in her sixties or seventies with active or convalescent COVID-19. CDR3 sequence: CASSHTGTRNTGELFF. Here the CDR3 DNA reads TGTGCCAGCAGCCACACCGGGACAAGGAACACCGGGGAGCTGTTTTTT.